These 28 T cell receptor beta chains came from one sample sequenced in a study of beta chain features in type 1 diabetes. Sequencing targeted expressed TCRB transcripts, as all isolated RNA had been reverse transcribed. The table came from immunoSEQ multiplex PCR; TCRdb's copy has only in-frame clones and leaves some out. The profile shows 330,000 or so clones, 10% to 15% of them singletons. No antigen has been identified for these receptors. Study-wide points: Moderate but significant shortening of TCRB CDR3s was recorded in all four CD4+ subsets from Type 1 diabetes patients.

Sample: naive CD4+ T cells from blood. These receptors were collected from a woman aged 18-29 years with type 1 diabetes.

The CDR3 sequence: CASRLAGASYNEQFF. For the CDR3, the DNA is TGTGCCAGCAGGTTAGCGGGAGCCTCCTACAATGAGCAGTTCTTC. The genes are TRBV2 and TRBJ2-1; TRBD2 matches 9 bases. With V trimmed by 6 bases and J by 0 bases, 3 bases remained unmatched. The CDR3 sequence is 15 residues long. Per germline, CDR1 SNHLY and CDR2 FYNNEI. The variable domain in full, with the rest retrieved from reference TRBV2 and TRBJ2-1, is EPEVTQTPSHQVTQMGQEVILRCVPISNHLYFYWYRQILGQKVEFLVSFYNNEISEKSEIFDDQFSVERPDGSNFTLKIRSTKLEDSAMYFCASRLAGASYNEQFFGPGTRLTVL.

The gene calls are TRBV5-4 and TRBJ2-2, with 8 bases that match TRBD2. V was clipped by 4 bases and J by 5 bases; unmatched bases: 7. Looked up from germline, CDR1 is SGHNT and CDR2 is YYREEE (reference sequence). CDR3 length equals 15 residues. The CDR3 sequence is CASSPGGGMTGELFF. The CDR3 DNA sequence: TGTGCCAGCAGCCCCGGCGGGGGGATGACCGGGGAGCTGTTTTTT.

This clone was found a few times. The chain couples TRBV9 to TRBJ1-4; D is ambiguous. Trimming removed 0 bases from V and 7 bases from J, with 7 bases in between. The germline gives CDR1 SGDLS, CDR2 YYNGEE. The CDR3 totals 13 residues. CDR3 in amino acids: CASSVAPREKLFF. The CDR3 DNA reads as TGTGCCAGCAGCGTAGCGCCGCGTGAAAAACTGTTTTTT.

This clone was counted only a few times. The rearrangement uses TRBV21-1 and TRBJ1-6. TRBV21-1 is a recognized pseudogene. This CDR3 is built from 11 residues. The chain's CDR3 is CASSNSAPLHF. The CDR3 region has the DNA TGTGCCAGCAGCAATTCTGCACCCCTCCACTTT.

CDR3: CATSSPRDMISEKLFF. Written as DNA, the CDR3 is TGTGCCACCAGCAGTCCCCGGGACATGATTTCTGAAAAACTGTTTTTT. This chain connects TRBV15 to TRBJ1-4; possible D gene TRBD1, 6 bases. The CDR3 has 16 amino acids. Trimming cost V 3 bases and J 7 bases, with 18 bases left between them. Germline CDR1 reads LNHNV; CDR2 reads YYDKDF (reference sequence).

The J gene is TRBJ2-3, the V gene TRBV29-1, with 7 bases aligning to TRBD1. The trim removed 3 bases at V and 6 bases at J, leaving 6 bases unmatched. Germline V gene lookup returns CDR1 SQVTM and CDR2 ANQGSEA. The CDR3 spans 13 residues. CDR3 in amino acids: CSVEGDRVDTQYF. The CDR3, as DNA: TGCAGCGTTGAGGGAGACAGGGTGGATACGCAGTATTTT.

This clone was detected a few times. The rearrangement uses TRBV5-1 and TRBJ2-1; D is uncertain. Trimming removed 2 bases at V and 6 bases at J, with 3 bases between. Germline CDR1 is SGHRS and CDR2 is YFSETQ. The CDR3 is made up of 11 amino acids. The CDR3 nucleotides are TGCGCCAGCAGCTTCGGCAATGAGCAGTTCTTC. Residues: CASSFGNEQFF.

In DNA, the CDR3 is TGCGCCAGCAGCTTGTCCATCTCGAGGACTGAAGCTTTCTTT. Translation gives CASSLSISRTEAFF. The genes are TRBV5-1 and TRBJ1-1; no definite D call. Looked up from germline, CDR1 is SGHRS and CDR2 is YFSETQ. Between the trimmed V and J ends, which lost 1 base and 5 bases, there was a span of 12 bases. The CDR3 loop spans 14 amino acids.

This chain joins TRBV4-3 and TRBJ2-7; TRBD1 matches at 9 bases. V lost 2 bases, J lost 7 bases, and 3 bases stayed unmatched. This CDR3 has 13 amino acids. The germline V gene encodes CDR1 LGHNA and CDR2 YSLEER. CDR3 sequence: CASSQRTGDEQYF. The CDR3 nucleotides are TGCGCCAGCAGCCAAAGGACAGGGGATGAGCAGTACTTC.

This rearrangement joins TRBV30 to TRBJ2-7, with TRBD2 matching over 11 bases. The J call may be in error: the DNA end matches TRBJ2-1 better. Germline V gene data show CDR1 as GTSNPN and CDR2 as SVGIG (reference sequence). The CDR3 has 18 residues. CDR3: CAWSVLRRTSGFVLEQFF. The CDR3 nucleotides read TGTGCCTGGAGTGTACTTCGCCGGACTAGCGGGTTTGTGCTTGAGCAGTTCTTC.

This clone was seen a few times. This chain connects TRBV29-1 to TRBJ2-5; TRBD1 matches 10 bases. The V gene end was trimmed by 7 bases and the J gene end by 0 bases; junction bases not matched to a gene: 8. CDR3 size: 15 residues. Germline CDR1 SQVTM, CDR2 ANQGSEA. The CDR3 reads CSERTGGNYQETQYF. In nucleotides, the CDR3 is TGCAGCGAACGGACAGGGGGAAACTACCAAGAGACCCAGTACTTC.

This rearrangement joins TRBV5-4 to TRBJ2-3; 12 nucleotides match TRBD2. The CDR3 consists of 17 residues. Germline lookup yields CDR1 SGHNT and CDR2 YYREEE (reference sequence). V trimming: 4 bases; J trimming: 3 bases; junction bases outside the gene matches: 9. CDR3 sequence: CASSPRTSGATTDTQYF. The CDR3 nucleotides are TGTGCCAGCAGCCCGAGGACTAGCGGGGCTACTACAGATACGCAGTATTTT. Variable domain in full (rest from reference TRBV5-4 and TRBJ2-3): ETGVTQSPTHLIKTRGQQVTLRCSSQSGHNTVSWYQQALGQGPQFIFQYYREEENGRGNFPPRFSGLQFPNYSSELNVNALELDDSALYLCASSPRTSGATTDTQYFGPGTRLTVL.

In DNA, the CDR3 is TGTGCCAGCAGCCGGACAGGGAAAGGGAACACTGAAGCTTTCTTT. Its translation: CASSRTGKGNTEAFF. The chain links TRBV6-5 to TRBJ1-1, with TRBD1 identical over 8 bases. This CDR3 has 15 residues. V dropped 6 bases and J dropped 1; count of bases not matched to a gene: 7. In germline, CDR1 is MNHEY, CDR2 SVGAGI.

V and J are TRBV7-9 and TRBJ2-1; possibly TRBD2 for D (7 bases). The CDR3 contains 16 residues. Trimming pared 8 bases from V and 0 bases from J, leaving 17 bases between. The V gene's germline CDR1 is SEHNR and CDR2 FQNEAQ (reference sequence). CDR3 in amino acids: CASSKLRGASYNEQFF. CDR3 bases: TGTGCCAGCTCTAAACTTCGGGGGGCCTCCTACAATGAGCAGTTCTTC.

V and J are TRBV28 and TRBJ1-4; no reliable D call. The V gene's germline CDR1 is MDHEN and CDR2 SYDVKM. V was clipped by 2 bases and J by 13 bases, with 8 bases between them. The CDR3 covers 11 residues. CDR3 coding DNA: TGTGCCAGCAGTTTAGGATCGGGACTGTTTTTT. The encoded protein is CASSLGSGLFF. The variable domain in full, completed from reference TRBV28 and TRBJ1-4, reads DVKVTQSSRYLVKRTGEKVFLECVQDMDHENMFWYRQDPGLGLRLIYFSYDVKMKEKGDIPEGYSVSREKKERFSLILESASTNQTSMYLCASSLGSGLFFGSGTQLSVL.

This clone was recorded a few times. Different DNA sequences within this sample yield the same CDR3. The V and J genes are TRBV18 and TRBJ1-1; D unclear. Germline CDR1 and CDR2: KGHSH and LQKENI. V lost 3 bases and J lost 1, with 6 bases in between. CDR3 size: 13 residues. The CDR3 nucleotides are TGTGCCAGCTCACCCGCAGAGAACACTGAAGCTTTCTTT. This codes for CASSPAENTEAFF.

This clone was observed a few times. The rearrangement joins TRBV18 to TRBJ2-1; D is unclear. V lost 2 bases, J lost 0 bases, and 8 bases lay in between. The CDR3 has 15 amino acids. Per the germline V gene, CDR1 is KGHSH and CDR2 is LQKENI. This CDR3 reads CASSPVVASYNEQFF. As DNA, the CDR3 is TGTGCCAGCTCACCAGTAGTAGCCTCCTACAATGAGCAGTTCTTC.

The V call is TRBV4-1, the J call TRBJ2-3; 8 bases agree with TRBD2. The CDR3 contains 16 residues. The junction had 7 bases not matched to a gene; V was cut back by 0 bases and J by 5 bases. In germline, CDR1 is MGHRA, CDR2 YSYEKL. The CDR3 region is CASSQDHGRAVDTQYF. The CDR3 region has the DNA TGCGCCAGCAGCCAAGATCACGGGAGGGCCGTAGATACGCAGTATTTT.

V gene TRBV4-3 combines with J gene TRBJ1-2, with D unclear. The germline CDR1 and CDR2 sequences are LGHNA and YSLEER. The CDR3 totals 17 residues. The V gene lost 0 bases and the J gene lost 5 bases, with 19 bases spanning the gap. CDR3 in DNA: TGCGCCAGCAGCCAAGAGAGTAAAGGGTGGGCGGGGTATGGCTACACCTTC. Its protein product is CASSQESKGWAGYGYTF.

V is TRBV25-1 and J is TRBJ2-3; D may be TRBD2 (7 bases). Looked up from germline, CDR1 is MGHDK and CDR2 is SYGVNS. The CDR3 loop spans 16 amino acids. Trimming stripped 1 base from V and 0 bases from J, with 11 bases between. The CDR3 loop reads CASSEWGGLSTDTQYF. In DNA form, the CDR3 reads TGTGCCAGCAGTGAATGGGGGGGGCTTAGCACAGATACGCAGTATTTT.

This clone turned up a few times. V is TRBV27 and J is TRBJ1-2, with 7 bases matching TRBD1. CDR1 is MNHEY, CDR2 SMNVEV, per germline (reference sequence). The CDR3 totals 14 residues. Unmatched junction bases numbered 4, after V lost 6 bases and J lost 0 bases. The CDR3 is CASRSTGPNYGYTF. DNA for the CDR3: TGTGCCAGCAGGTCGACAGGGCCTAACTATGGCTACACCTTC.

This clone was picked up a small number of times. V and J are TRBV7-8 and TRBJ1-1; a possible D gene is TRBD1 (5 bases). V was shortened by 2 bases and J by 10 bases, with 26 bases between the two germline ends. This CDR3 comprises 17 residues. The germline CDR1 and CDR2 sequences are SGHVS and FQNEAQ. This CDR3 is CASSLSGPLRSGAPAFF. The CDR3 nucleotides are TGTGCCAGCAGCTTATCGGGCCCCCTTAGGTCTGGGGCTCCAGCTTTCTTT.

This clone turned up a few times. CDR3 region: CASSLESLAATNTGELFF. CDR3 in DNA: TGTGCCAGCAGCTTAGAGTCTCTAGCGGCGACGAACACCGGGGAGCTGTTTTTT. The V and J genes are TRBV7-2 and TRBJ2-2; 7 bases are a match to TRBD2. Germline V lookup: CDR1 SGHTA, CDR2 FQGNSA. This CDR3 spans 18 amino acids. With 1 base clipped from V and 0 bases from J, the junction kept 8 bases outside the gene matches. The full variable domain, rest sourced from reference TRBV7-2 and TRBJ2-2, is GAGVSQSPSNKVTEKGKDVELRCDPISGHTALYWYRQSLGQGLEFLIYFQGNSAPDKSGLPSDRFSAERTGGSVSTLTIQRTQQEDSAVYLCASSLESLAATNTGELFFGEGSRLTVL.

The chain couples TRBV4-2 to TRBJ2-3; D possibly corresponds to TRBD1 (6 bases). Trimming cost V 5 bases and J 13 bases, with 19 bases left between them. Germline CDR1 reads LGHNA; CDR2 reads YNFKEQ. This CDR3 region has 13 residues. The CDR3 is CASSFSPTGLEYF. DNA of the CDR3: TGTGCCAGCAGCTTCTCCCCGACAGGTCTGGAGTATTTT.

The V and J genes are TRBV5-1 and TRBJ2-5; 7 bases fit TRBD2. The length of the CDR3 is 16 residues. Germline CDR1 reads SGHRS; CDR2 reads YFSETQ. The V gene end was trimmed by 4 bases and the J gene end by 2 bases; junction bases not matched to a gene: 11. The CDR3 DNA reads as TGCGCCAGCAGCCTTCCGGGGGGACTGGGGCAAGAGACCCAGTACTTC. This sequence encodes CASSLPGGLGQETQYF.

This clone was detected a few times. The V gene is TRBV6-1, the J gene TRBJ2-7, with 7 bases fitting TRBD1. Germline V gives CDR1 MNHNS, CDR2 SASEGT. V gave up 3 bases and J gave up 4 bases; unmatched junction bases: 6. The CDR3 length is 14 residues. This chain's CDR3 is CASSEGTAAYEQYF. Here the CDR3 DNA reads TGTGCCAGCAGTGAGGGGACAGCAGCTTACGAGCAGTACTTC.

This chain joins TRBV13 and TRBJ2-3; 8 nucleotides line up with TRBD1. The germline CDR1 and CDR2 sequences are PRHDT and FYEKMQ (reference sequence). CDR3 length: 16 amino acids. J gave up 1 base and V 5 bases, and 8 bases lay outside the gene matches. The CDR3 nucleotides read TGTGCCAGCAGCCCCAGGACAGGGAAGCGCACAGATACGCAGTATTTT. Amino acids: CASSPRTGKRTDTQYF.

This clone was seen more than once but under ten times. The chain joins TRBV28 to TRBJ2-7; a weak D match, TRBD2 (6 bases). Germline loops: CDR1 MDHEN, CDR2 SYDVKM. The V end was cut by 7 bases, the J end by 1 base, with 17 bases between. This CDR3 comprises 15 residues. The DNA for the CDR3 is TGTGCCAGCAATACCGGCGGGGCTCGGTCCTACGAGCAGTACTTC. This codes for CASNTGGARSYEQYF.